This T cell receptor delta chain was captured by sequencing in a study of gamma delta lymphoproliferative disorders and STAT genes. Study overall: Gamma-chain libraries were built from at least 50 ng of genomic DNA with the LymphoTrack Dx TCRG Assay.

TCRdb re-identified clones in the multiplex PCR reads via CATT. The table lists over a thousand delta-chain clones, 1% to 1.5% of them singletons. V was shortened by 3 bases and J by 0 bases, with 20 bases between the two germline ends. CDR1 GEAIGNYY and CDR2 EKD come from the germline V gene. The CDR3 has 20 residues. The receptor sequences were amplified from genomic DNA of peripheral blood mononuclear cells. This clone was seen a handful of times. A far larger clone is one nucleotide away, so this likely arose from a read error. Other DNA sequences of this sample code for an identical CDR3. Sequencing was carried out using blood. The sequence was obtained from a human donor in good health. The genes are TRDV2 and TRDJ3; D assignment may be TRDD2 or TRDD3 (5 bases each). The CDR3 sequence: CACDPTGGTRSSWDTRQMFF. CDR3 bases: TGTGCCTGTGACCCTACTGGAGGAACCAGGAGCTCCTGGGACACCCGACAGATGTTTTTC.